This TCR beta chain stems from a study of identical twins (dated by TCRdb to about 2016). In terms of the full investigation: To test whether fetal clonotypes persist, this study deep-sequenced TCR alpha and beta repertoires from monozygotic twins, from unrelated adults of various ages, and from cord blood. Replicate twin experiments were performed at different times using different library preparation protocols to rule out contamination. Results and caveats for the whole study, not just this receptor: Because the same donors could not be followed over many years, the conclusions depended on cross-sectional statistical analysis. Recombination models systematically underestimated out-of-frame TCR alpha sharing in monozygotic twins but agreed with sharing between unrelated individuals. Compared with coincidental sharing between unrelated individuals, out-of-frame TCR alpha sequences shared between twins showed an excess of sequences with low generation probability. Zero-insertion analyses could be partly confounded by invariant T cells such as MAIT and iNKT, though diverse VJ usage argued against such confounding for most clonotypes. The excess sharing between twins in beta out-of-frame sequences was weaker because fewer shared sequences reduced the signal-to-noise ratio. Fewer insertions were carried by abundant cord blood beta clonotypes; a weaker similar trend was observed in young adult naive repertoires, while no such trend was observed in memory repertoires.

This clonotype was detected a few times. The clone's antigen remains unknown. The sample holds no much larger clone one base away, and base qualities are not on file. Every donor was a healthy Caucasian. Three pairs of female monozygotic twins, all aged roughly 18 to 29 years, were included in the twin cohort. Positive isolation kits from Invitrogen were used to isolate CD4+ and CD8+ T cell populations. Receptors were amplified or captured by 5' RACE. Sequencing relied on an Illumina HiSeq 2000. Template switching introduced a universal primer binding site; the final cDNA contained a unique molecular identifier, enabling accurate counting of TCR cDNA molecules. Specific primers in the conserved constant-segment region were used to synthesize first-strand cDNA for the TCR alpha and beta chains. To control for contamination, every cDNA library was double barcoded, receiving both a SMART-Mk sample barcode and Illumina barcodes. Two successive PCR steps introduced TruSeq adapter sequences along with Illumina sample barcodes. TCR alpha and beta cDNA libraries were sequenced on the Illumina HiSeq platform with custom primers. The authors processed their data as follows. Raw reads were processed with MiGEC to extract unique molecular identifiers, and MiXCR was used to determine CDR3 positions. Recombination models were inferred per individual with the repgenHMM and IGoR tools using an EM algorithm. The tcR package in R was used for shared clonotype analysis, with sharing normalized by the product of cloneset sizes. Out-of-frame nonproductive sequences were analyzed to study raw recombination free of thymic and clonal selection effects. TCRdb reprocessed the public reads (quality trimming at Q25 with fastp, clone calling with MiXCR) and kept in-frame beta chains. One record per CDR3 amino acid sequence lists the most common genes and DNA. The V and J calls follow TCRdb's processing rather than the paper's. This sample gives about 530,000 distinct CDR3 sequences in total; 20% to 25% of them show up just once. The ten largest make up around 0.5% of the sample.

Separately, the same data were catalogued under a study of yellow fever vaccine responses in identical twins. As noted in the second study: The T cell response to vaccination in identical twins was reported by the authors to appear partly convergent and partly personalized. The study precisely tracked vaccine-responding T cell clones in identical twins.

The specimen sequenced was CD4+ T cells sorted from blood. This TCR derives from a woman under 30 in good health.

The bases read TGCGCCAGCAGCTTGGGGGGCCAGCGCGATACGCAGTATTTT. Its translation reads: CASSLGGQRDTQYF. Recombination connected TRBV5-1 to TRBJ2-3; 5 matching bases give a weak D call of TRBD1. The germline V gene specifies SGHRS as CDR1 and YFSETQ as CDR2. The V and J ends are trimmed by 0 bases and 6 bases, leaving 11 bases between them. The CDR3 holds 14 amino acids from the cysteine to the phenylalanine. Here the CDR3 DNA is all that survives: 42 bases in frame from base 1.